This T cell receptor (beta chain) appears in the sequencing data of a study of post-analysis software for immune sequencing data. The overall study: The courses of disease that were included comprised relapsing-remitting, secondary progressive and progressive-relapsing multiple sclerosis.

Unique molecular identifiers were present in the TCR beta cDNA libraries. Input populations of about 0.95 to 10 million T cells gave rise to 500,000 or so cDNA molecules. TCRdb passed the PCR reads through MiXCR, listing each CDR3 protein once. The data show approximately 630,000 distinct CDR3 sequences, 59% seen once. Findings of the study overall: Normalized Chao1 diversity was significantly lower in multiple sclerosis patients than in controls. Same-batch preparations were strongly co-clustered by F measure. In patients, about 5 TRBV segments were more frequent than in controls, with TRBV5-6, TRBV5-1 and TRBV20-1 among them.

Germline trimming cut 6 bases from V and 5 bases from J; bases unmatched to any gene: 8. This CDR3 spans 14 amino acids. This clonotype was recorded once. Its antigen remains unidentified. Sequencing was performed on blood. The receptor comes from a girl between 2 and 10 years old with multiple sclerosis. The V call is TRBV12-3 or TRBV12-4, the J call TRBJ2-5, with 8 bases fitting TRBD1. The CDR3 DNA sequence: TGTGCCAGCAGCCAGGGGGCGCTCCGGGAGACCCAGTACTTC. It encodes CASSQGALRETQYF.